The rows below give T cell receptor beta chains drawn from one sample of a study of T cell changes during pregnancy in multiple sclerosis. The repertoire was sequenced with immunoSEQ multiplex PCR; TCRdb's copy has only in-frame clones and lacks some. Of about 69,000 clones in the sample, around 85% were seen once. Sequenced material: peripheral blood, taken before pregnancy. Receptor source: a female donor with multiple sclerosis, enrolled in a pregnancy study. The conserved cysteine and the conserved F or W are not part of the CDR3 here. The order of the fields is V gene, J gene, CDR3 length, D gene, CDR3 protein. D genes are given only for firm matches.

v_gene: TRBV30
j_gene: TRBJ2-7
len: 15
d_gene: TRBD1
CDR3aa: AWGVPRQGIHPYEQY

v_gene: TRBV28
j_gene: TRBJ1-6
len: 14
d_gene: NA
CDR3aa: ASSFSRGAVYSPLH

v_gene: TRBV4-3
j_gene: TRBJ2-6
len: 19
d_gene: TRBD1
CDR3aa: ASSQDSGGPGQGSGANVLT

v_gene: TRBV10-1
j_gene: TRBJ2-7
len: 13
d_gene: NA
CDR3aa: ASSEPSEARYEQY

v_gene: TRBV11-2
j_gene: TRBJ2-1
len: 13
d_gene: TRBD1
CDR3aa: ASSGRYQGADEQF

v_gene: TRBV7-9
j_gene: TRBJ2-2
len: 12
d_gene: TRBD2
CDR3aa: ASSLTSNTGELF

v_gene: TRBV27
j_gene: TRBJ1-2
len: 11
d_gene: NA
CDR3aa: ASSLRQGLGYT

v_gene: TRBV27
j_gene: TRBJ2-1
len: 10
d_gene: NA
CDR3aa: ASSLNYLEQF

v_gene: TRBV2
j_gene: TRBJ1-4
len: 12
d_gene: TRBD1
CDR3aa: ASSGQGGPEKLF

v_gene: TRBV11-2
j_gene: TRBJ2-7
len: 16
d_gene: TRBD2
CDR3aa: ASSLEGLGLAGGYEQY

v_gene: TRBV6-6
j_gene: TRBJ1-1
len: 14
d_gene: NA
CDR3aa: ASRILKGGANTEAF

v_gene: TRBV5-1
j_gene: TRBJ1-3
len: 16
d_gene: TRBD1
CDR3aa: ASSRGGDRAAAGNTIY

v_gene: TRBV4-2
j_gene: TRBJ2-3
len: 17
d_gene: NA
CDR3aa: ASSQDAWQGKGLGDTQY

v_gene: TRBV4-2
j_gene: TRBJ2-3
len: 14
d_gene: TRBD1
CDR3aa: ASSQDLGQGADTQY

v_gene: TRBV30
j_gene: TRBJ1-5
len: 13
d_gene: NA
CDR3aa: AWSVTSYSNQPQH

v_gene: TRBV5-4
j_gene: TRBJ1-1
len: 13
d_gene: NA
CDR3aa: ASSTPVDMNTEAF

v_gene: TRBV4-2
j_gene: TRBJ2-6
len: 14
d_gene: TRBD1
CDR3aa: ASSQRQGSGANVLT